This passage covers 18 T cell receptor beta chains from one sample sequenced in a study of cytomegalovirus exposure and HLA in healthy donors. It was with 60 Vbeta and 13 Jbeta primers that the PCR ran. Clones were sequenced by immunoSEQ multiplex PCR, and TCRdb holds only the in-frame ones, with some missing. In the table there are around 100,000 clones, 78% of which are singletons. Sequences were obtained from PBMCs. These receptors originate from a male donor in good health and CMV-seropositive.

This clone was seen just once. This chain's CDR3 is CSAGGPWDAEAFF. CDR3 sequence (DNA): TGCAGCGCCGGGGGGCCTTGGGACGCTGAAGCTTTCTTT. The genes are TRBV29-1 and TRBJ1-1; a possible D gene is TRBD1 (6 bases). The length of the CDR3 is 13 residues. Germline V gene data show CDR1 as SQVTM and CDR2 as ANQGSEA. Trimming took off 7 bases at V and 6 bases at J, with 18 bases between the two ends.

The CDR3 spells CASSSGQNYEQYF. CDR3 bases: TGTGCCAGCAGCTCCGGACAGAACTACGAGCAGTACTTC. The chain recombines TRBV5-4 with TRBJ2-7; D perhaps matches TRBD1 (6 bases). This CDR3 spans 13 amino acids. Germline V gene data show CDR1 as SGHNT and CDR2 as YYREEE (reference sequence). Trimming took off 3 bases at V and 3 bases at J, with 10 bases between the two ends.

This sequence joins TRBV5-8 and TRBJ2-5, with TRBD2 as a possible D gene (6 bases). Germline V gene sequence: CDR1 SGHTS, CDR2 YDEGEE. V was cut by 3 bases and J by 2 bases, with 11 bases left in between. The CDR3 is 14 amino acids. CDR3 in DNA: TGTGCCAGCAGCTCCAGGGAGGTGCAAGAGACCCAGTACTTC. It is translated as CASSSREVQETQYF.

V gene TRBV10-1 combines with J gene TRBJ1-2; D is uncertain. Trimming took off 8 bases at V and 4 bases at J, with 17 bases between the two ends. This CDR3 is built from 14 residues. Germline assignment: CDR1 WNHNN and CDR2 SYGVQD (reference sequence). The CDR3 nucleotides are TGCGCCAGCTTAATAGAGGCAGCCACCTATGGCTACACCTTC. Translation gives CASLIEAATYGYTF.

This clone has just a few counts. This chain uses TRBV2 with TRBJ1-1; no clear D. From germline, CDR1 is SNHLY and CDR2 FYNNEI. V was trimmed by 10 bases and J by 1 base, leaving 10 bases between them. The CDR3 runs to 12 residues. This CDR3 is CATNARNTEAFF. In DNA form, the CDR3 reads TGTGCCACCAATGCGAGGAACACTGAAGCTTTCTTT.

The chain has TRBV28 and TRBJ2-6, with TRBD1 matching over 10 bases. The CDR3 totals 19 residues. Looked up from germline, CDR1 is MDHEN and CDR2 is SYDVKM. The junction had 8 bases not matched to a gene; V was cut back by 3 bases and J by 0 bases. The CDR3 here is CASSLGGTGVGSGANVLTF. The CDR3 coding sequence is TGTGCCAGCAGTTTGGGAGGGACAGGGGTCGGCTCTGGGGCCAACGTCCTGACTTTC.

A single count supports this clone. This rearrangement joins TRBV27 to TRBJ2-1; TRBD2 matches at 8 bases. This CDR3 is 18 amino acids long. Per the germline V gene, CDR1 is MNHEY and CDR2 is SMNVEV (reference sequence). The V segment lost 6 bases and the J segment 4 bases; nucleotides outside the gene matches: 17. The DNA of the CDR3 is TGTGCCAGCAGCCGCGGTGAACAACCGGGACTAGGGTACAATGAGCAGTTCTTC. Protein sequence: CASSRGEQPGLGYNEQFF.

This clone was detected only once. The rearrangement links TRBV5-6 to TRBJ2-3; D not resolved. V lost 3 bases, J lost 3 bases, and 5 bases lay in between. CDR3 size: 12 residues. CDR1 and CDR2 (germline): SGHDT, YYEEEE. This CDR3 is CASSWSTDTQYF. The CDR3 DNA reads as TGTGCCAGCAGCTGGAGTACAGATACGCAGTATTTT.

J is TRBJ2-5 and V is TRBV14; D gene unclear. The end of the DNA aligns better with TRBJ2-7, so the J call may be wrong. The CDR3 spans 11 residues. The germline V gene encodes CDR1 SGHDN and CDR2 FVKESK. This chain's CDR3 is CASSHHYEQYF. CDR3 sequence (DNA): TGTGCCAGCAGCCACCACTACGAGCAGTACTTC.

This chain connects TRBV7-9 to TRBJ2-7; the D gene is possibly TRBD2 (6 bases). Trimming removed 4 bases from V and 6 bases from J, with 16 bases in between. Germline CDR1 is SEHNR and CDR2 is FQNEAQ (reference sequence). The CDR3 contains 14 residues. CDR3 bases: TGTGCCAGCAGCTGGGACCTTACGGGGGTCGAGCAGTACTTC. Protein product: CASSWDLTGVEQYF.

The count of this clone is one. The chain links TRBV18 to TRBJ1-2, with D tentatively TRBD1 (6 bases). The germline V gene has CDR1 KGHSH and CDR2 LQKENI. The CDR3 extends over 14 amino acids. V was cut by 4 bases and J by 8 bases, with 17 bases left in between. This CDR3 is CASSQLQGFDGYTF. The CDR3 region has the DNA TGTGCCAGCTCACAACTACAGGGTTTCGACGGCTACACCTTC.

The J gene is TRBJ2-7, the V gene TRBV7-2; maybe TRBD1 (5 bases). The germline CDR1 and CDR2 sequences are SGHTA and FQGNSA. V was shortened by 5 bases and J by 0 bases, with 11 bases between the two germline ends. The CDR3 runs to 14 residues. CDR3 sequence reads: CASSAGFSSYEQYF. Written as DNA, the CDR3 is TGTGCCAGCAGCGCAGGGTTTAGCTCCTACGAGCAGTACTTC.

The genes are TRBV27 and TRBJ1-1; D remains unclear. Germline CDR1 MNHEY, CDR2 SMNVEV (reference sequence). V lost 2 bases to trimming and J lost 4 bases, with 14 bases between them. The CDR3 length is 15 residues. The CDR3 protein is CASSLNHLTGTEAFF. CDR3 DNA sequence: TGTGCCAGCAGTTTAAACCACTTAACGGGCACTGAAGCTTTCTTT.

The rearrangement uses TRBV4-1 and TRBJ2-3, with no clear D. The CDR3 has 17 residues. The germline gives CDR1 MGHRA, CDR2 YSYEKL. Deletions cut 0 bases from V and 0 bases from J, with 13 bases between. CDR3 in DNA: TGCGCCAGCAGCCAAGATTCTAGTACCCCTAGCACAGATACGCAGTATTTT. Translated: CASSQDSSTPSTDTQYF.

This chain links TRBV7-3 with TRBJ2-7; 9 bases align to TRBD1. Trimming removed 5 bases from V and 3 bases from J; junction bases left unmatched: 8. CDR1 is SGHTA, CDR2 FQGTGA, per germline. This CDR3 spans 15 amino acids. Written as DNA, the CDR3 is TGTGCCAGCAGCCTAGGGCCGGGACAGGGCTACGAGCAGTACTTC. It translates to CASSLGPGQGYEQYF.

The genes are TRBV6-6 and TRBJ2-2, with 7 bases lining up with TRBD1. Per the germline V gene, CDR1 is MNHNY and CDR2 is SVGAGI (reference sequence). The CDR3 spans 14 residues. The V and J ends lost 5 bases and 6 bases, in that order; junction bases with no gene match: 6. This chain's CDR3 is CASSRQGQPGELFF. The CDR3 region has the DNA TGTGCCAGCAGTAGACAGGGCCAGCCCGGGGAGCTGTTTTTT.

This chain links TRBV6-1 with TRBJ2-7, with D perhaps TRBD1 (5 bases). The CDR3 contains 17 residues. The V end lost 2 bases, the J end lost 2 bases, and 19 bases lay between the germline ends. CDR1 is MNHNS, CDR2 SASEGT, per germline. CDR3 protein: CASSERESGAPTYEQYF. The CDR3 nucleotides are TGTGCCAGCAGTGAACGTGAATCTGGGGCACCCACCTACGAGCAGTACTTC.

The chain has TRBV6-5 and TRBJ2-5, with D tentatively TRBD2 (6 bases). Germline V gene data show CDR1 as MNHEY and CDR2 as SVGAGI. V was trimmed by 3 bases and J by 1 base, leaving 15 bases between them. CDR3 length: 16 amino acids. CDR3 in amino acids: CASSYRGFSPQETQYF. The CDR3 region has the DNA TGTGCCAGCAGTTATCGGGGGTTTTCACCCCAAGAGACCCAGTACTTC.